One and the same sample provided the 15 T cell receptor beta chains below, sequenced in a study of control samples from healthy donors and cancer patients. Sequencing was performed with immunoSEQ multiplex PCR; in TCRdb, only in-frame clones are kept and a portion is missing. The sample shows about 130,000 clones, roughly 92% of them seen only once. The material sequenced was blood. These TCRs come from a man aged 18 to 35 in good health.

The CDR3 bases are TGTGCCAGCAGCTTAGATCGCGGGGGCCAAACTAGCTTTGACTATGGCTACACCTTC. Encoded protein: CASSLDRGGQTSFDYGYTF. This chain joins TRBV11-2 and TRBJ1-2, with D possibly matching TRBD1 (6 bases). V was cut by 0 bases and J by 3 bases, with 23 bases left in between. CDR3 length equals 19 residues. Germline assignment: CDR1 SGHAT and CDR2 FQNNGV.

This chain joins TRBV5-5 and TRBJ1-6, with D perhaps TRBD1 (6 bases). V was cut by 6 bases and J by 5 bases, with 15 bases left in between. This CDR3 comprises 15 residues. Germline V lookup: CDR1 SGHKS, CDR2 YYEKEE (reference sequence). The CDR3 DNA reads as TGTGCCAGCACCAAGGGGGACGGCAATAATTCACCCCTCCACTTT. Amino acids: CASTKGDGNNSPLHF.

The chain recombines TRBV5-5 with TRBJ1-6; 10 nucleotides agree with TRBD1. J gave up 10 bases and V 5 bases, and 9 bases lay outside the gene matches. Germline V CDR1 and CDR2: SGHKS, YYEKEE (reference sequence). The CDR3 is made up of 15 amino acids. CDR3 coding DNA: TGTGCCAGCAGGCGATCCGGGACAGGGGAATCACCCCTCCACTTT. Encoded protein: CASRRSGTGESPLHF.

The chain is built from TRBV28 and TRBJ2-7; tentative D call: TRBD2 (6 bases). Germline-derived CDR1 and CDR2 are MDHEN and SYDVKM. Deletions cut 5 bases from V and 1 base from J, with 15 bases between. The CDR3 is 15 amino acids. CDR3 sequence: CASSPPSASSYEQYF. CDR3 DNA sequence: TGTGCCAGCAGTCCCCCTAGCGCCTCTTCCTACGAGCAGTACTTC.

The CDR3 coding sequence is TGTGCCAGCAGCCGGAGGGAGAACACTGAAGCTTTCTTT. Translating it yields CASSRRENTEAFF. The rearrangement links TRBV7-2 to TRBJ1-1, with D unclear. Deletions cut 5 bases from V and 1 base from J, with 8 bases between. Germline values: CDR1 SGHTA, CDR2 FQGNSA. The CDR3 is made up of 13 amino acids. Supplemented by reference TRBV7-2 and TRBJ1-1, the full variable domain reads GAGVSQSPSNKVTEKGKDVELRCDPISGHTALYWYRQSLGQGLEFLIYFQGNSAPDKSGLPSDRFSAERTGGSVSTLTIQRTQQEDSAVYLCASSRRENTEAFFGQGTRLTVV.

The gene calls are TRBV9 and TRBJ2-5; tentatively, D is TRBD1 or TRBD2 (7 bases each). This CDR3 has 14 residues. Trimming pared 3 bases from V and 5 bases from J, leaving 14 bases between. Germline-derived CDR1 and CDR2 are SGDLS and YYNGEE. CDR3 DNA sequence: TGTGCCAGCAGCGCGCAGGGAGGGGGCGAGACCCAGTACTTC. As protein: CASSAQGGGETQYF.

The gene calls are TRBV29-1 and TRBJ2-7, with D possibly TRBD2 on 5 matching bases. Between the trimmed V and J ends, which lost 4 bases and 6 bases, there was a span of 13 bases. The germline V gene encodes CDR1 SQVTM and CDR2 ANQGSEA. The CDR3 loop spans 12 amino acids. The CDR3 DNA is TGCAGCGTTGGCGCGCAGGCGGGCGAGCAGTACTTC. Its translation: CSVGAQAGEQYF.

CDR3 nucleotides: TGTGCCAGCAGCTTGACTAGCGGGGGGGCAAATGAGCAGTTCTTC. Translating gives CASSLTSGGANEQFF. V is TRBV5-5 and J is TRBJ2-1; TRBD2 matches 13 bases. Germline V gives CDR1 SGHKS, CDR2 YYEKEE (reference sequence). The CDR3 is 15 residues long. The junction had 2 bases not matched to a gene; V was cut back by 1 base and J by 7 bases.

This chain joins TRBV7-9 and TRBJ1-2; D gene uncertain. CDR3 length: 14 amino acids. Germline CDR1 is SEHNR and CDR2 is FQNEAQ (reference sequence). V dropped 0 bases and J dropped 4 bases, with 9 bases sitting between them. The CDR3 coding sequence is TGTGCCAGCAGCTTAGCAGGGAAGGGCTATGGCTACACCTTC. Translating it yields CASSLAGKGYGYTF.

This rearrangement joins TRBV2 to TRBJ1-5, with a possible D match to TRBD1 (5 bases). CDR3 length equals 14 residues. Trimming cost V 4 bases and J 6 bases, with 13 bases left between them. Germline values: CDR1 SNHLY, CDR2 FYNNEI. This CDR3 is CASSGLGASQPQHF. The CDR3 DNA is TGTGCCAGCAGTGGTCTAGGGGCAAGTCAGCCCCAGCATTTT.

This chain connects TRBV5-1 to TRBJ1-3, with TRBD1 identical over 7 bases. CDR1 is SGHRS, CDR2 YFSETQ, per germline. The CDR3 totals 19 residues. The junction had 15 bases not matched to a gene; V was cut back by 3 bases and J by 0 bases. The CDR3 bases are TGCGCCAGCAGCTGGGGGACAGCGCTGGACGCCCTCTCTGGAAACACCATATATTTT. This encodes CASSWGTALDALSGNTIYF.

This sequence joins TRBV7-9 and TRBJ1-1; a weak D match, TRBD1 (5 bases). The germline V gene encodes CDR1 SEHNR and CDR2 FQNEAQ (reference sequence). This CDR3 has 14 amino acids. Trimming stripped 5 bases from V and 11 bases from J, with 21 bases between. This CDR3 is CASSGTSTAGVAFF. The CDR3 nucleotides are TGTGCCAGCAGCGGGACGTCTACCGCCGGAGTCGCTTTCTTT.

The chain couples TRBV12-3 or TRBV12-4 to TRBJ1-1; no clear D. This CDR3 comprises 12 residues. Deletions cut 6 bases from V and 5 bases from J, with 10 bases between. Written as DNA, the CDR3 is TGTGCCAGCAGCACATCCACAACTGAAGCTTTCTTT. Amino acids: CASSTSTTEAFF.

This chain links TRBV29-1 with TRBJ2-7; the match to TRBD2 covers 8 bases. J lost 3 bases, V lost 6 bases, and 22 bases had no gene match. This CDR3 region has 18 residues. Germline V CDR1 and CDR2: SQVTM, ANQGSEA. This chain's CDR3 is CSVAITGGNDASLYEQYF. The CDR3 DNA is TGCAGCGTCGCGATTACGGGGGGGAACGACGCTTCCCTCTACGAGCAGTACTTC.

This sequence joins TRBV5-1 and TRBJ2-1; no reliable D call. Germline V CDR1 and CDR2: SGHRS, YFSETQ. CDR3 length equals 14 residues. V was clipped by 1 base and J by 0 bases, with 5 bases between them. The CDR3 nucleotides are TGCGCCAGCAGCTTGACTAACTCCTACAATGAGCAGTTCTTC. Translating gives CASSLTNSYNEQFF.